The following is a TCR beta chain sequence with its context. Its antigen is as yet unknown. This entry belongs to a study of cytomegalovirus exposure and HLA in healthy donors. About the research overall: Most donors, 81% of a few hundred genotyped, fell in the Caucasian-associated ancestry cluster.

The study ran its PCR with 60 Vbeta and 13 Jbeta primers. The protocol was immunoSEQ multiplex PCR, while the TCRdb copy is restricted to in-frame clones and leaves out a portion. In the table there are fewer than 150,000 clones, around 77% of which are singletons. Per germline, CDR1 SGHVS and CDR2 FQNEAQ. Deletions cut 3 bases from V and 2 bases from J, with 8 bases between. CDR3 size: 13 residues. Whole-study results and caveats: Prediction of most subjects' HLA-A and HLA-B alleles by TCR beta sequences was reportedly accurate. Other equally common chains were less clonally expanded than HLA-associated TCR beta chains, a later analysis showed. Most TCR sequences were seen very rarely across donors, but some public TCRs occurred in many.

The origin of this receptor is a woman aged 50 to 65 in good health and CMV-seronegative. The sequenced sample was PBMCs. The V and J genes are TRBV7-8 and TRBJ2-7; a weak D match, TRBD1 (5 bases). CDR3: CASSFDRTYEQYF. The CDR3 coding sequence is TGTGCCAGCAGCTTCGACAGAACCTACGAGCAGTACTTC.